This is a list of T cell receptor beta chains from one sample in a study of blood T cells in healthy people across ages. MiXCR, run by TCRdb on the 5' RACE reads, gives a single entry per CDR3 protein. The table shows 1,100,000 or so distinct CDR3 sequences, with 45% occurring only once. The sample taken for sequencing was blood. The receptors were sampled from a woman aged 60-75 years in good health. Both conserved end residues are part of each CDR3. The D gene is left open where the match is weak. Expanded clones get a size class; other rows say once, few or many, or leave the size out.

clone_size	d_call	v_call	j_call	cdr3_aa	cdr3_nt
few	TRBD1	TRBV10-3	TRBJ1-2	CATYGTDGYTF	TGTGCCACCTACGGGACAGATGGCTACACCTTC
few	TRBD1	TRBV6-5	TRBJ2-1	CASSSMTGGANEQFF	TGTGCCAGCAGCTCCATGACAGGGGGCGCGAATGAGCAGTTCTTC
once	NA	TRBV12-3/TRBV12-4	TRBJ1-2	CASSLVQPGYTF	TGTGCCAGCAGTTTGGTCCAGCCCGGCTACACCTTC
NA	NA	TRBV7-3	TRBJ2-7	CASSLTTGSHSEQYF	TGTGCCAGCAGCTTAACGACGGGAAGCCACTCCGAGCAGTACTTC
NA	TRBD2	TRBV5-1	TRBJ2-1	CASTRLADLNNEQFF	TGCGCCAGCACTCGCCTAGCGGACTTAAACAATGAGCAGTTCTTC
NA	TRBD2	TRBV7-9	TRBJ2-1	CASSWRTGFSGRNSYNEQFF	TGTGCCAGCAGCTGGAGGACAGGGTTTAGCGGGAGGAACTCCTACAATGAGCAGTTCTTC
few	NA	TRBV3-1	TRBJ2-4	CASSLGGNRAQNIQYF	TGTGCCAGCAGCCTAGGGGGTAACAGGGCCCAAAACATTCAGTACTTC
NA	NA	TRBV27	TRBJ2-3	CASRPTSSTDTQYF	TGTGCCAGCAGACCGACGTCTAGCACAGATACGCAGTATTTT
few	NA	TRBV4-1	TRBJ2-3	CASSQDYLRGDTQYF	TGCGCCAGCAGCCAAGATTATTTGAGGGGAGATACGCAGTATTTT
NA	NA	TRBV12-3/TRBV12-4	TRBJ1-1	CASSPPGRYTEAFF	TGTGCCAGCAGCCCTCCGGGGAGGTATACTGAAGCTTTCTTT
NA	TRBD1	TRBV20-1	TRBJ2-1	CSARRQGDNEQFF	TGCAGTGCAAGAAGACAGGGCGACAATGAGCAGTTCTTC
many	NA	TRBV12-3/TRBV12-4	TRBJ2-7	CASSLGFRRTYEQYF	TGTGCCAGCAGTTTAGGTTTTAGGCGAACCTACGAGCAGTACTTC
few	NA	TRBV20-1	TRBJ1-5	CSARNPQKSNQPQHF	TGCAGTGCTAGGAATCCACAGAAGAGCAATCAGCCCCAGCATTTT
few	NA	TRBV24-1	TRBJ2-5	CATSDHRDFQETQYF	TGTGCCACCAGTGACCACCGGGACTTCCAAGAGACCCAGTACTTC
NA	TRBD1	TRBV6-5	TRBJ1-5	CASSHRGQPQHF	TGTGCCAGCAGTCACAGGGGACAGCCCCAGCATTTT
few	NA	TRBV29-1	TRBJ1-1	CSVLGRRNTEAFF	TGCAGCGTTCTGGGGCGAAGGAACACTGAAGCTTTCTTT
NA	NA	TRBV18	TRBJ2-5	CASSLQQVPQETQYF	TGTGCCAGCTCACTACAACAGGTTCCCCAAGAGACCCAGTACTTC
NA	NA	TRBV12-3/TRBV12-4	TRBJ2-3	CASIIDRRTDTQYF	TGTGCCAGCATTATCGACAGGCGCACAGATACGCAGTATTTT
NA	NA	TRBV29-1	TRBJ2-3	CSVVGARVRTQYF	TGCAGCGTTGTAGGGGCCAGGGTGCGGACGCAGTATTTT
few	TRBD2	TRBV11-2	TRBJ2-7	CASSLEGGLAGVEQYF	TGTGCCAGCAGCCTAGAGGGGGGACTAGCGGGAGTTGAGCAGTACTTC
NA	NA	TRBV7-9	TRBJ2-7	CASSLYYDRTLPYEQYF	TGTGCCAGCAGCCTATACTACGACAGGACGTTACCCTACGAGCAGTACTTC
NA	NA	TRBV12-3/TRBV12-4	TRBJ1-6	CASRQKYNSPLHF	TGTGCCAGCAGACAGAAATATAATTCACCCCTCCACTTT
NA	NA	TRBV9	TRBJ1-4	CASSVEGSSEKLFF	TGTGCCAGCAGCGTAGAGGGTTCCAGTGAAAAACTGTTTTTT
NA	TRBD1	TRBV5-1	TRBJ2-1	CASSSGQGWDEQFF	TGCGCCAGCAGCTCAGGACAGGGCTGGGATGAGCAGTTCTTC
few	NA	TRBV28	TRBJ2-1	CASTQRGTGLGGEQFF	TGTGCCAGCACCCAGCGGGGGACAGGGTTAGGGGGGGAGCAGTTCTTC
few	TRBD1	TRBV5-1	TRBJ2-7	CASSPRTGGVYEQYF	TGCGCCAGCAGCCCAAGGACAGGGGGCGTCTACGAGCAGTACTTC
NA	TRBD1	TRBV4-1	TRBJ1-2	CASSQGFRTGEVYGYTF	TGCGCCAGCAGCCAAGGTTTCCGGACAGGGGAGGTATATGGCTACACCTTC
NA	TRBD1	TRBV28	TRBJ2-7	CASRTMGTAIYEQYF	TGTGCCAGCAGAACCATGGGGACAGCGATCTACGAGCAGTACTTC
NA	NA	TRBV5-1	TRBJ2-2	CASSLGQGVDTGELFF	TGCGCCAGCAGCTTGGGCCAGGGTGTCGACACCGGGGAGCTGTTTTTT
NA	NA	TRBV27	TRBJ2-1	CASSFGPPQAFLYNEQFF	TGTGCCAGCAGTTTCGGCCCTCCACAGGCCTTCCTTTACAATGAGCAGTTCTTC
NA	TRBD2	TRBV4-1	TRBJ2-7	CASSQGGLAEWGENEQYF	TGCGCCAGCAGCCAAGGGGGACTAGCGGAATGGGGCGAAAATGAGCAGTACTTC
NA	NA	TRBV15	TRBJ1-2	CATSRVRATNYGYTF	TGTGCCACCAGCAGAGTGAGAGCTACGAACTATGGCTACACCTTC
NA	TRBD1	TRBV4-1	TRBJ2-7	CASSQPTAGTAIDEQYF	TGCGCCAGCAGCCAACCGACTGCCGGGACAGCCATAGACGAGCAGTACTTC
NA	TRBD1	TRBV10-3	TRBJ1-1	CATRATGKNTEPFF	TGTGCCACCCGAGCGACAGGGAAGAACACTGAACCTTTCTTT
NA	TRBD2	TRBV5-1	TRBJ2-7	CASRTSGSSGHYEQYF	TGCGCCAGCAGAACTAGCGGGTCCTCTGGGCACTACGAGCAGTACTTC
NA	NA	TRBV28	TRBJ1-2	CASKSTGYGYTF	TGTGCCAGCAAATCCACCGGCTATGGCTACACCTTC
few	NA	TRBV27	TRBJ2-3	CASSNVKGADTQYF	TGTGCCAGCAGTAATGTTAAAGGCGCAGATACGCAGTATTTT
NA	NA	TRBV7-2	TRBJ2-2	CASSLMDNTGELFF	TGTGCCAGCAGCTTAATGGACAACACCGGGGAGCTGTTTTTT
few	NA	TRBV4-2	TRBJ1-4	CASSQIGRGDEKLFF	TGTGCCAGCAGCCAGATAGGGCGGGGGGATGAAAAACTGTTTTTT
few	NA	TRBV5-1	TRBJ2-1	CASSPFGGAGNEQFF	TGCGCCAGCAGCCCCTTCGGGGGAGCGGGTAATGAGCAGTTCTTC